This TCR beta chain originates from a study of T cells in Graves' hyperthyroidism and ophthalmopathy. Study-level information: Blood was drawn when the patient was first diagnosed and still untreated.

From RNA transcripts, TCR beta CDR3 regions were amplified. RT-PCR in the first round (using the HTBI primer set) targeted the TCR CDR3. TCRdb reprocessed the multiplex PCR reads with MiXCR, giving one entry per CDR3 protein. The sample contains hundreds of thousands of distinct CDR3 sequences, nearly 20% of which appear only once. Exclusions: uncontrolled infection, other autoimmune disease, pregnancy, lactation. Using less than 12 ml of fresh peripheral blood, PBMCs were prepared. V was cut by 3 bases and J by 4 bases, with 15 bases left in between. Germline V CDR1 and CDR2: LNHDA, SQIVND (reference sequence). This CDR3 is 15 amino acids long.

Sequencing was carried out using blood. The source of this sequence is a man aged 35 to 55 with Graves' ophthalmopathy. The chain uses TRBV19 and TRBJ1-2, with D unclear. CDR3 sequence reads: CASSIPGSSTYGYTF. The DNA of the CDR3 is TGTGCCAGTAGTATCCCCGGATCTTCCACCTATGGCTACACCTTC.